The clone carrying this TCR beta chain has only a few counts. CDR1 is SGHDT and CDR2 is YYEEEE in the germline V gene. The CDR3 sequence is 12 residues long. V lost 4 bases, J lost 6 bases, and 8 bases lay in between. The sample comes from a study of control samples from healthy donors and cancer patients. Measured with immunoSEQ multiplex PCR; TCRdb has only the in-frame clones, and not every one. This table holds 150,000 to 200,000 clones, roughly nine tenths found once. V is TRBV5-6 and J is TRBJ1-5; D remains ambiguous. The receptor was isolated from a man aged 25 to 45 in good health. Sequenced material: blood. CDR3 in amino acids: CASSRGGQPQHF. Here the CDR3 DNA reads TGTGCCAGCAGCCGAGGAGGTCAGCCCCAGCATTTT.